This T cell receptor beta chain originates from a study of CD8 T cells in Susac syndrome (dated by TCRdb to the late 2010s). Broadly, across the study: Of the Susac syndrome patients who were sequenced, roughly 6 had clinically active disease and roughly 8 were in clinical remission. At blood withdrawal, Susac syndrome patients were therapy-naive, treated with corticosteroids (with IVIg additionally given to some), or treated with IVIg alone. The study used repertoire sequencing to test whether antigen drove CD8+ T cell activation and differentiation in Susac syndrome.

RNA was extracted using the RNeasy kit, and about 0.45 to 1 ug of the RNA was reverse transcribed with random hexamers. The immunoSEQ multiplex PCR assay, covering 54 Vbeta and 13 Jbeta segments, was used to amplify TCR beta CDR3 regions. PCR amplification bias was corrected by using a synthetic template baseline for primer optimization and computational correction. As for the original processing: Only productive sequences were kept, with reads annotated to V, D and J genes according to IMGT and analyzed in immunoSEQ Analyzer. Clonality was computed as one minus Shannon entropy normalized by log2 of the number of productive unique sequences. Public and private clones were assessed among the 100 most prevalent clones of each patient and control. Clones were defined as Susac-specific when absent from the healthy and MS cohorts, from some 1,100 published viral clones and from other ImmuneACCESS disease sequences. In-frame beta chains were kept once TCRdb had trimmed the public reads at Q25 with fastp and called clones with MiXCR. A single entry per CDR3 protein holds the most common genes and DNA from its merged rows. Clone size and V and J calls follow TCRdb, not the original study. Counted in this sample were under 95,000 distinct CDR3 sequences; roughly 94% of them appeared once. Approximately 0.3% of the sample belongs to the ten largest clones.

Concerning this clonotype itself: The antigen it recognizes is unknown. Base qualities are not at hand, and no much larger clone is one base apart.

Peripheral blood CD8+ and CD4+ T cells from healthy donors, Susac syndrome patients and multiple sclerosis patients were profiled by high-throughput TCR beta sequencing. The Susac syndrome patients fulfilled recently defined diagnostic criteria for definite or probable disease. Bulk CD8+ and CD4+ T cells were purified by magnetic negative isolation, whereas CD8+ TEMRA cells were enriched by FACS. Blood was drawn into EDTA tubes, processed within 24 hours, and PBMCs were isolated by density gradient centrifugation. PBMCs intended for TCR sequencing were cryopreserved in liquid nitrogen and thawed later in a water bath at 37 degrees C. The sorted or isolated CD4+, CD8+ and CD8+ TEMRA cells reached a purity of at least 90%. Overall results and qualifications from the work: No clonal expansion was detected in the CD4+ T cell repertoire of Susac syndrome patients. The number of individuals in the TCR sequencing and HLA analysis was recognized as being relatively small.

V is pared back by 3 bases and J by 5 bases, with 8 bases lying between the germline termini. The CDR3 contains 13 residues, cysteine and phenylalanine counted. CDR3 DNA is the only sequence kept; it has 39 bases, read in frame from the first base. CDR1 SGHVS and CDR2 FNYEAQ are derived from the germline V gene. The clonotype originates from a human donor with Susac syndrome. The chain was built from TRBV7-6 and TRBJ1-5; no D segment can be confidently identified. Sequenced material: CD4+ T cells from PBMCs. Here the CDR3 is given as CASSLAEDQPQHF. The DNA sequence is as follows: TGTGCCAGCAGCTTGGCGGAGGATCAGCCCCAGCATTTT.